The 23 T cell receptor beta chains presented below share a single source sample, sequenced in a study of T cell repertoires in cytomegalovirus infection (dated by TCRdb to between 2018 and 2020). In the paper's terms, the treatment or condition label means: in vitro stimulation with specific CMV peptide epitopes to enrich CMV-specific T cells. Their antigens are not known. Sequencing was carried out with an Illumina HiSeq 1500. TCRdb reworked the public reads: Q25 trimming with fastp, MiXCR clone assembly, productive beta chains retained. CDR3 protein sequences are deduplicated, and each keeps its most common genes and DNA. The sample includes nearly 700,000 distinct CDR3 sequences, with around 30% observed a single time. 15% to 20% of the sample is held by the ten biggest clonotypes. The material was cultured PBMCs, obtained from culture after CMV antigen stimulation. All receptors derive from a human donor in good health (CMV status not recorded). Some clones in this sample may be carry-over from other donors' samples.

The chain links TRBV4-1 to TRBJ2-1, with D tentatively TRBD2 (6 bases). In germline, CDR1 is MGHRA, CDR2 YSYEKL. The CDR3 length is 15 residues. Trimming shortened V by 5 bases and J by 4 bases, and 15 bases separated the two germline ends. This CDR3 reads CASSLLGTPYNEQFF. Here the CDR3 DNA reads TGCGCCAGCAGCTTATTAGGGACTCCGTACAATGAGCAGTTCTTC.

The J gene is TRBJ2-5, the V gene TRBV10-3; D is unclear. V lost 2 bases and J 1 base, leaving 8 bases between the germline ends. Per the germline V gene, CDR1 is ENHRY and CDR2 is SYGVKD. The CDR3 length is 14 residues. The CDR3 DNA reads TGTGCCATCAGTGAGCGGAATTTCCAAGAGACCCAGTACTTC. The encoded protein is CAISERNFQETQYF.

This clonotype turned up a few times. The chain carries TRBV12-3 or TRBV12-4 and TRBJ1-4, with 8 bases identical to TRBD1. The V segment lost 1 base and the J segment 6 bases; nucleotides outside the gene matches: 10. The CDR3 totals 17 residues. This CDR3 is CASSLGQGILTDEKLFF. For the CDR3, the DNA is TGTGCCAGCAGTTTAGGACAGGGGATTCTAACGGATGAAAAACTGTTTTTT.

This chain joins TRBV15 and TRBJ1-6; D not resolved. The germline V gene encodes CDR1 LNHNV and CDR2 YYDKDF (reference sequence). Trimming stripped 4 bases from V and 7 bases from J, with 14 bases between. CDR3 length: 15 amino acids. The DNA of the CDR3 is TGTGCCACCAGCAACACCCCACTGATGAATTCACCCCTCCACTTT. It is translated as CATSNTPLMNSPLHF.

At least ten counts were recorded for this clonotype. This chain links TRBV7-2 with TRBJ2-4; no clear D gene. Per germline, CDR1 SGHTA and CDR2 FQGNSA. CDR3 length: 14 residues. The V end was cut by 2 bases, the J end by 5 bases, with 10 bases between. CDR3 loop: CASSLPGTQNIQYF. The CDR3 DNA is TGTGCCAGCAGCTTACCAGGAACCCAAAACATTCAGTACTTC.

This clonotype turned up a few times. A read error may be the cause here, since a much bigger clone is one base away. The chain joins TRBV6-2 or TRBV6-3 to TRBJ2-3, with D uncertain. V shed 7 bases and J shed 1 base, with 3 bases lying between them. Germline CDR1 is MNHEY and CDR2 is SVGEGT. The CDR3 totals 11 residues. The CDR3 here is CASTRTDTQYF. Written as DNA, the CDR3 is TGTGCCAGCACCCGCACAGATACGCAGTATTTT.

This clonotype was counted only a few times. The chain is built from TRBV6-2 or TRBV6-3 and TRBJ1-4; 8 bases are a match to TRBD1. The germline V gene has CDR1 MNHEY and CDR2 SVGEGT. The CDR3 extends over 15 amino acids. V lost 6 bases and J lost 7; bases outside the gene matches: 10. CDR3 in amino acids: CASRRPGGSSEKLFF. The CDR3 coding sequence is TGTGCCAGCAGGCGTCCAGGGGGCAGCAGTGAAAAACTGTTTTTT.

This clonotype showed up just a few times. The V and J genes are TRBV7-9 and TRBJ2-7; D is ambiguous. Trimming stripped 3 bases from V and 5 bases from J, with 8 bases between. CDR3 size: 12 residues. The V gene's germline CDR1 is SEHNR and CDR2 FQNEAQ (reference sequence). CDR3 region: CASSFSVDEQYF. For the CDR3, the DNA is TGTGCCAGCAGCTTTTCCGTGGACGAGCAGTACTTC. The full variable domain, in which reference TRBV7-9 and TRBJ2-7 provide the parts outside the CDR3, is DTGVSQNPRHKITKRGQNVTFRCDPISEHNRLYWYRQTLGQGPEFLTYFQNEAQLEKSRLLSDRFSAERPKGSFSTLEIQRTEQGDSAMYLCASSFSVDEQYFGPGTRLTVT.

This clonotype was seen more than once but under ten times. The chain combines TRBV11-2 with TRBJ2-1; D may match TRBD1 or TRBD2 (6 bases each). V was shortened by 5 bases and J by 4 bases, with 21 bases between the two germline ends. There are 17 residues in the CDR3. Per the germline V gene, CDR1 is SGHAT and CDR2 is FQNNGV. The CDR3 here is CASSRRGRRPKYNEQFF. In DNA, the CDR3 is TGTGCCAGCAGCCGGAGGGGGAGGAGACCCAAATACAATGAGCAGTTCTTC.

V usage is TRBV20-1 and J usage is TRBJ2-3; D call uncertain. V was trimmed by 3 bases and J by 7 bases, leaving 20 bases between them. This CDR3 spans 15 amino acids. Looked up from germline, CDR1 is DFQATT and CDR2 is SNEGSKA (reference sequence). The DNA for the CDR3 is TGCAGTGCTAGGGACCCAGTGTCAGGAAGGCATACGCAGTATTTT. It encodes CSARDPVSGRHTQYF.

This chain connects TRBV6-2 or TRBV6-3 to TRBJ1-5; possibly TRBD1 for D (5 bases). Germline assignment: CDR1 MNHEY and CDR2 SVGEGT. The ends were cut back, 6 bases at V and 3 bases at J, with 12 bases in the middle. The CDR3 contains 14 residues. The CDR3 DNA is TGTGCCAGCAGGCCAGACAGAGACAATCAGCCCCAGCATTTT. Protein sequence: CASRPDRDNQPQHF.

This clonotype has ten or more counts. The genes are TRBV5-4 and TRBJ2-1; 7 bases match TRBD2. The CDR3 is 14 residues long. The J segment lost 6 bases and the V segment lost 4 bases, leaving 7 bases of the junction unmatched. Germline V gene lookup returns CDR1 SGHNT and CDR2 YYREEE (reference sequence). This CDR3 is CASSTTAGPNEQFF. The CDR3 DNA reads TGTGCCAGCAGCACCACAGCGGGGCCCAATGAGCAGTTCTTC.

This clonotype was picked up a small number of times. The gene calls are TRBV18 and TRBJ2-7; TRBD1 matches 8 bases. CDR3 length: 18 amino acids. Germline lookup yields CDR1 KGHSH and CDR2 LQKENI. V was clipped by 3 bases and J by 2 bases; unmatched bases: 15. The CDR3 loop is CASSPKGLTGVEAYEQYF. In nucleotides, the CDR3 is TGTGCCAGCTCACCCAAGGGGCTGACAGGGGTTGAAGCCTACGAGCAGTACTTC.

The chain couples TRBV6-1 to TRBJ1-2, with D perhaps matching TRBD1 (5 bases). Germline lookup yields CDR1 MNHNS and CDR2 SASEGT. Trimming cost V 3 bases and J 4 bases, with 15 bases left between them. CDR3 length: 15 amino acids. The DNA for the CDR3 is TGTGCCAGCAGTGACCCCCGGCGGGGGGGCTATGGCTACACCTTC. Its protein is CASSDPRRGGYGYTF.

This clonotype came up once. V is TRBV20-1 and J is TRBJ1-1; D is ambiguous. There are 12 residues in the CDR3. CDR1 and CDR2 (germline): DFQATT, SNEGSKA (reference sequence). The germline V and J ends were trimmed by 3 bases and 3 bases, with 8 bases remaining between them. CDR3 in amino acids: CSASPQDTEAFF. DNA for the CDR3: TGCAGTGCTAGCCCCCAGGACACTGAAGCTTTCTTT.

There are a few counts of this clonotype. The CDR3 reads CAISGQVGGNTEAFF. CDR3 DNA: TGTGCCATCAGTGGCCAGGTGGGGGGAAACACTGAAGCTTTCTTT. The chain combines TRBV10-3 with TRBJ1-1; the D gene is possibly TRBD1 (5 bases). Looked up from germline, CDR1 is ENHRY and CDR2 is SYGVKD. CDR3 length: 15 amino acids. Trimming pared 4 bases from V and 2 bases from J, leaving 14 bases between.

This clonotype has more than one count but fewer than ten. V gene TRBV6-2 or TRBV6-3 combines with J gene TRBJ2-3, with 7 bases identical to TRBD2. J was trimmed by 3 bases and V by 0 bases; bases with no gene match: 3. This CDR3 is 15 amino acids long. CDR1 is MNHEY and CDR2 is SVGEGT in the germline V gene. CDR3 in amino acids: CASSYSAGDTDTQYF. The CDR3 DNA sequence: TGTGCCAGCAGTTACTCCGCGGGAGATACAGATACGCAGTATTTT.

The chain combines TRBV7-9 with TRBJ2-5, with 8 bases fitting TRBD1. V shed 2 bases and J 3 bases; nucleotides not matched to a gene: 8. Germline lookup yields CDR1 SEHNR and CDR2 FQNEAQ (reference sequence). The CDR3 is 16 amino acids. The CDR3 loop is CASSLQGRGLKETQYF. The CDR3 DNA is TGTGCCAGCAGCTTACAAGGCAGGGGGCTGAAAGAGACCCAGTACTTC.

This clonotype turned up a few times. The chain is built from TRBV15 and TRBJ1-2; D ambiguous. The CDR3 has 13 amino acids. In germline, CDR1 is LNHNV, CDR2 YYDKDF (reference sequence). V was pared by 0 bases and J by 4 bases, with 6 bases between. The CDR3 sequence is CATSRDSVYGYTF. CDR3 nucleotides: TGTGCCACCAGCAGAGATTCGGTCTATGGCTACACCTTC. Using reference TRBV15 and TRBJ1-2 for the parts outside the CDR3, the full variable domain is DAMVIQNPRYQVTQFGKPVTLSCSQTLNHNVMYWYQQKSSQAPKLLFHYYDKDFNNEADTPDNFQSRRPNTSFCFLDIRSPGLGDTAMYLCATSRDSVYGYTFGSGTRLTVV.

There are many counts of this clonotype. This chain connects TRBV6-1 to TRBJ2-7, with D perhaps TRBD1 (6 bases). Germline assignment: CDR1 MNHNS and CDR2 SASEGT. There are 12 residues in the CDR3. Between the trimmed V and J ends, which lost 8 bases and 0 bases, there was a span of 8 bases. As DNA, the CDR3 is TGTGCCAGCGGACAGAGCTCCTACGAGCAGTACTTC. Amino acid sequence: CASGQSSYEQYF.

The gene calls are TRBV18 and TRBJ1-1; weak D call: TRBD1 (6 bases). V lost 1 base and J 2 bases, leaving 14 bases between the germline ends. CDR3 length equals 16 residues. Germline V gene data show CDR1 as KGHSH and CDR2 as LQKENI. The CDR3 reads CASSPQGGQLNTEAFF. CDR3 nucleotides: TGTGCCAGCTCACCACAGGGGGGGCAGCTAAACACTGAAGCTTTCTTT.

The V and J genes are TRBV19 and TRBJ2-7, with a possible D match to TRBD2 (5 bases). The germline V and J ends were trimmed by 2 bases and 3 bases, with 17 bases remaining between them. Per the germline V gene, CDR1 is LNHDA and CDR2 is SQIVND (reference sequence). The length of the CDR3 is 16 residues. In nucleotides, the CDR3 is TGTGCCAGTAGTATACAAATGACCGGGATCCACTACGAGCAGTACTTC. It specifies CASSIQMTGIHYEQYF. The variable domain in full, completed from reference TRBV19 and TRBJ2-7, reads DGGITQSPKYLFRKEGQNVTLSCEQNLNHDAMYWYRQDPGQGLRLIYYSQIVNDFQKGDIAEGYSVSREKKESFPLTVTSAQKNPTAFYLCASSIQMTGIHYEQYFGPGTRLTVT.

This clonotype appeared many times. This sequence joins TRBV20-1 and TRBJ2-5; D gene unclear. The CDR3 sequence is 10 residues long. The germline gives CDR1 DFQATT, CDR2 SNEGSKA (reference sequence). V gave up 0 bases and J gave up 5 bases, with 1 base separating them. The CDR3 is CSAREETQYF. CDR3 nucleotide sequence: TGCAGTGCTAGAGAGGAGACCCAGTACTTC.